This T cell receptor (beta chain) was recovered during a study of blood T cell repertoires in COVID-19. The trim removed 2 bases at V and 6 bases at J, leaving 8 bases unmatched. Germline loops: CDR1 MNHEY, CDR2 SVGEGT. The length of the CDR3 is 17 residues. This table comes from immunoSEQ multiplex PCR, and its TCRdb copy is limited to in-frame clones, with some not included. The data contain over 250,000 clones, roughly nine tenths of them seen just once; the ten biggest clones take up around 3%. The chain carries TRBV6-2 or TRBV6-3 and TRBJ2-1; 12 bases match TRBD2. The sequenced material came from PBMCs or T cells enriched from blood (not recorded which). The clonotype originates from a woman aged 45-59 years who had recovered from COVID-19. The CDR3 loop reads CASSYTLTSGRPNEQFF. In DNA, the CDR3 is TGTGCCAGCAGTTACACCCTGACTAGCGGGAGACCCAATGAGCAGTTCTTC.